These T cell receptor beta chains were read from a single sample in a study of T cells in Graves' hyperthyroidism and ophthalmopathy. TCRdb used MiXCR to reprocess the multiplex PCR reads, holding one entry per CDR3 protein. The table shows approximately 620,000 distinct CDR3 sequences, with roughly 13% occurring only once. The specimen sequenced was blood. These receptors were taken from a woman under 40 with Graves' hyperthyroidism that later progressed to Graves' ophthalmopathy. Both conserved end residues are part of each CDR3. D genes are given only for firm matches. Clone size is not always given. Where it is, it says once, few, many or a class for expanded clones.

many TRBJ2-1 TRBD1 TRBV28 CASSQGALYNEQFF TGTGCCAGCAGTCAGGGGGCACTCTACAATGAGCAGTTCTTC
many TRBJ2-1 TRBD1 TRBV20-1 CSAMTGTGFNEQFF TGCAGTGCTATGACCGGGACAGGTTTCAATGAGCAGTTCTTC
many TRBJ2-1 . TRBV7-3 CASSLSPSEYNEQFF TGTGCCAGCAGCTTATCTCCTAGCGAGTACAATGAGCAGTTCTTC
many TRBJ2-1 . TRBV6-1 CASRATPYALSYNEQFF TGTGCCAGCAGGGCGACGCCATATGCTCTCTCCTACAATGAGCAGTTCTTC
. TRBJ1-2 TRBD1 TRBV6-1 CASSPRGQSANYGYTF TGTGCCAGCAGCCCAAGGGGACAGTCAGCTAACTATGGCTACACCTTC
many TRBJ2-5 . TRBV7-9 CASLEGGRQETQYF TGTGCCTCCTTGGAGGGAGGCCGACAAGAGACCCAGTACTTC
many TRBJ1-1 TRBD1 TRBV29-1 CSVERGHGTEAFF TGCAGCGTTGAGAGGGGGCACGGCACTGAAGCTTTCTTT
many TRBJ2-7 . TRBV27 CASVFGTEQYF TGTGCCAGCGTCTTTGGGACTGAGCAGTACTTC
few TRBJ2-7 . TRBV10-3 CAISSGTTYEQYF TGTGCCATCTCTTCCGGAACAACCTACGAGCAGTACTTC
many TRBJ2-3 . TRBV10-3 CAIGTGLADTQYF TGTGCCATCGGGACGGGACTGGCAGATACGCAGTATTTT
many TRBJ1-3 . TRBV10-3 CASSFGVLSGNTIYF TGTGCCTCCTCCTTCGGGGTTCTCTCTGGAAACACCATATATTTT
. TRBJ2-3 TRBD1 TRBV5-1 CASSRDRPSTDTQYF TGCGCCAGCAGTCGGGACAGGCCCAGCACAGATACGCAGTATTTT
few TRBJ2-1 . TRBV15 CATSSRGKAGGSYNEQFF TGTGCCACCAGCAGTCGCGGAAAAGCCGGTGGCTCCTACAATGAGCAGTTCTTC
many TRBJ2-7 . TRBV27 CASSRTNGGPSLAYEQYF TGTGCCAGCAGTCGAACTAACGGGGGCCCCTCGTTGGCCTACGAGCAGTACTTC
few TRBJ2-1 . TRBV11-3 CASSPPLLGDEQFF TGTGCCAGCAGCCCCCCCTTGCTTGGGGATGAGCAGTTCTTC
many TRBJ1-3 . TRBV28 CASMGGGGDGNTIYF TGTGCCAGCATGGGGGGGGGAGGGGATGGAAACACCATATATTTT
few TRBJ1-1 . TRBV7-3 CASSLNAGSEAFF TGTGCCAGCAGCTTAAATGCGGGGTCTGAAGCTTTCTTT
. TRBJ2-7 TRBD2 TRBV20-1 CSARPWIAGAPYEQYF TGCAGTGCTAGACCATGGATAGCGGGAGCCCCCTACGAGCAGTACTTC
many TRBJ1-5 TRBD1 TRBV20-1 CSATRGPSNQPQHF TGCAGTGCTACCAGGGGGCCCAGCAATCAGCCCCAGCATTTT
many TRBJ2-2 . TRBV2 CASSRQNTGELFF TGTGCCAGCAGCAGACAGAACACCGGGGAGCTGTTTTTT
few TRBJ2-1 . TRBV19 CASSIASGLSYNEQFF TGTGCCAGTAGTATAGCCAGCGGCCTCTCCTACAATGAGCAGTTCTTC
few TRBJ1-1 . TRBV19 CASSPGRSEAFF TGTGCCAGTAGCCCGGGTCGTTCTGAAGCTTTCTTT
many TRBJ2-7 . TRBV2 CASRGIYEQYF TGTGCCAGCAGGGGAATCTACGAGCAGTACTTC
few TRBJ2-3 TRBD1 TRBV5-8 CASSLPGGVDTQYF TGTGCCAGCAGCTTGCCAGGGGGAGTGGATACGCAGTATTTT
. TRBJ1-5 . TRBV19 CASSIVGGRHLNQPQHF TGTGCCAGTAGTATAGTTGGGGGGCGCCACCTGAATCAGCCCCAGCATTTT
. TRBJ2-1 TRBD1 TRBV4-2 CASSQEGVGQGENEQFF TGTGCCAGCAGCCAAGAAGGAGTAGGACAGGGTGAGAATGAGCAGTTCTTC
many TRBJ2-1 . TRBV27 CASSLNDGGGYNEQFF TGTGCCAGCAGTTTAAATGACGGCGGAGGTTACAATGAGCAGTTCTTC
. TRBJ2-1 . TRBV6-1 CASMGGGEQFF TGTGCCAGCATGGGGGGCGGTGAGCAGTTCTTC
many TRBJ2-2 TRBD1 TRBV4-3 CASSRIGTGGTGELFF TGCGCCAGCAGCCGGATAGGGACAGGGGGTACCGGGGAGCTGTTTTTT
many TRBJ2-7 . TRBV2 CASRPQGYEQYF TGTGCCAGCAGGCCACAGGGCTACGAGCAGTACTTC
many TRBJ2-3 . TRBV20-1 CSARFSDTDTQYF TGCAGTGCTAGATTTAGCGACACAGATACGCAGTATTTT
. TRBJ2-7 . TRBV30 CASSVGGPGYEQYF TGTGCCTCCTCGGTAGGGGGACCGGGCTACGAGCAGTACTTC
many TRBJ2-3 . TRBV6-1 CASRAGITDTQYF TGTGCCAGCCGGGCGGGTATAACAGATACGCAGTATTTT
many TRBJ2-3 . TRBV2 CASGDSTITDTQYF TGTGCCAGCGGGGACTCGACTATCACAGATACGCAGTATTTT
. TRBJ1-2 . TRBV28 CASTPGHVGRKGYTF TGTGCCAGCACCCCCGGGCATGTAGGGAGGAAAGGCTACACCTTC
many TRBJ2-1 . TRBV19 CASSIELDSTYNEQFF TGTGCCAGTAGTATAGAGTTGGACAGCACGTACAATGAGCAGTTCTTC
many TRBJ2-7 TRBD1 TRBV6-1 CASRLFAGTGMYEQYF TGTGCCAGCAGATTGTTTGCCGGGACAGGGATGTACGAGCAGTACTTC
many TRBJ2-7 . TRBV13 CASSLGESSYEQYF TGTGCCAGCAGCTTGGGGGAGAGCTCCTACGAGCAGTACTTC
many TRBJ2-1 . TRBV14 CASSQAFYGGKTYNEQFF TGTGCCAGCAGCCAAGCGTTTTATGGCGGGAAGACCTACAATGAGCAGTTCTTC
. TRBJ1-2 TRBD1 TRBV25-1 CASSAPEQGAYGYTF TGTGCCAGCAGTGCCCCCGAGCAGGGGGCATATGGCTACACCTTC
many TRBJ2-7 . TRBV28 CASSLSEASYEQYF TGTGCCAGCAGTTTATCCGAAGCCTCCTACGAGCAGTACTTC
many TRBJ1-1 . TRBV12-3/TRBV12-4 CASRIGASSEAFF TGTGCCAGCAGAATAGGAGCCTCAAGTGAAGCTTTCTTT
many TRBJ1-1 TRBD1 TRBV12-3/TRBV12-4 CASSRDLATGLTEAFF TGTGCCAGCAGCCGAGATCTCGCGACAGGGCTCACTGAAGCTTTCTTT
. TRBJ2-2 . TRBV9 CASSGAPGGGSDTGELFF TGTGCCAGCAGCGGAGCCCCTGGGGGCGGGAGCGACACCGGGGAGCTGTTTTTT
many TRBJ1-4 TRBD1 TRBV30 CAWSGRGLNEKLFF TGTGCCTGGAGTGGGAGGGGGCTCAATGAAAAACTGTTTTTT
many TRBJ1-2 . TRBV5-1 CASSFRDTPNYGYTF TGCGCCAGCAGCTTCCGGGACACCCCTAACTATGGCTACACCTTC
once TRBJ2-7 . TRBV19 CASSIGPQYEQYF TGTGCCAGTAGTATTGGGCCTCAGTACGAGCAGTACTTC
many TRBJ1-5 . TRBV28 CASSLLGAEGQPQHF TGTGCCAGCAGTTTATTAGGAGCCGAAGGTCAGCCCCAGCATTTT
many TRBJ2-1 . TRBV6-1 CASAAYEQFF TGTGCCAGCGCAGCGTATGAGCAGTTCTTC
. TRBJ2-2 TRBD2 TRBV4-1 CASSQDAPGTSGKGTGELFF TGCGCCAGCAGCCAAGATGCTCCCGGGACTAGCGGGAAGGGCACCGGGGAGCTGTTTTTT
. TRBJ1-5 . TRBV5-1 CASGSGDNQPQHF TGCGCCAGCGGCTCGGGGGATAATCAGCCCCAGCATTTT
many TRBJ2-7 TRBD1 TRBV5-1 CASSLALQGVDEQYF TGCGCCAGCAGCTTGGCACTACAGGGGGTAGACGAGCAGTACTTC
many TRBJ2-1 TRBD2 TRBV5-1 CASSFSIAGDNEQFF TGCGCCAGCAGCTTTTCGATAGCGGGAGACAATGAGCAGTTCTTC
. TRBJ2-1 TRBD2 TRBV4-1 CASSYSTSGIVNEQFF TGCGCCAGCAGCTACTCTACTAGCGGGATTGTAAATGAGCAGTTCTTC
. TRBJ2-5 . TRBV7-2 CASSLVAGWGTQYF TGTGCCAGCAGCTTAGTGGCGGGATGGGGGACCCAGTACTTC
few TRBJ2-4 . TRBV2 CASSPNRDSIQYF TGTGCCAGCAGTCCAAACAGGGATAGCATTCAGTACTTC
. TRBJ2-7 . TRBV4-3 CASSQGLAYSYEQYF TGCGCCAGCAGCCAAGGGTTAGCTTACTCCTACGAGCAGTACTTC